The 12 T cell receptor beta chains presented below share a single source sample, sequenced in a study of T cell responses to AZD1222 COVID-19 vaccine. TCRdb keeps only in-frame clones here, not all; method: immunoSEQ multiplex PCR. In the table there are 150,000 to 170,000 clones, around 85% of which are singletons. Sequencing used peripheral blood, obtained on day 0 of MenACWY control vaccination. These receptors originate from an adult in good health.

This chain links TRBV6-6 with TRBJ2-7; 7 bases match TRBD1. V lost 4 bases and J lost 5; bases outside the gene matches: 8. This CDR3 has 14 residues. Germline values: CDR1 MNHNY, CDR2 SVGAGI (reference sequence). The DNA of the CDR3 is TGTGCCAGCAGTTCCATACAGGGGAATAACGAGCAGTACTTC. Its translation is CASSSIQGNNEQYF.

This rearrangement joins TRBV4-1 to TRBJ2-5; possibly TRBD2 for D (5 bases). V lost 1 base and J lost 8, with 23 bases in between. This CDR3 has 17 amino acids. The germline V gene has CDR1 MGHRA and CDR2 YSYEKL. The CDR3: CASSQVDGRSRGQTQYF. The CDR3 region has the DNA TGCGCCAGCAGCCAAGTTGACGGGCGGAGTAGAGGGCAAACCCAGTACTTC.

The genes are TRBV19 and TRBJ1-1; D possibly corresponds to TRBD1 (5 bases). The germline V gene encodes CDR1 LNHDA and CDR2 SQIVND (reference sequence). V dropped 5 bases and J dropped 3 bases, with 7 bases sitting between them. The CDR3 is 12 amino acids. CDR3 DNA sequence: TGTGCCAGTAGTTGGGGGGACACTGAAGCTTTCTTT. This codes for CASSWGDTEAFF.

The V gene is TRBV6-5, the J gene TRBJ2-7; the match to TRBD1 covers 7 bases. Germline lookup yields CDR1 MNHEY and CDR2 SVGAGI. Trimming at V came to 5 bases and at J to 0 bases, leaving 4 bases not matched to a gene. The CDR3 covers 14 residues. The CDR3, as DNA: TGTGCCAGCAGTCTACAGGGGTCCTCCTACGAGCAGTACTTC. This translates into CASSLQGSSYEQYF.

The genes are TRBV6-5 and TRBJ1-1; TRBD1 is a possible D gene (5 bases). The germline V gene has CDR1 MNHEY and CDR2 SVGAGI. The CDR3 covers 11 residues. V was pared by 10 bases and J by 5 bases, with 11 bases between. This chain's CDR3 is CATYRRTEAFF. The CDR3 DNA sequence: TGTGCCACCTACAGGAGGACTGAAGCTTTCTTT.

This sequence joins TRBV6-2 or TRBV6-3 and TRBJ2-5, with 10 bases that match TRBD2. The CDR3 is 15 amino acids. Germline values: CDR1 MNHEY, CDR2 SVGEGT. The ends lost 4 bases at V and 4 bases at J; junction bases unmatched: 6. The CDR3 DNA sequence: TGTGCCAGCAGTTTCCAGCGGGGGGGATTAGAGACCCAGTACTTC. Amino acids: CASSFQRGGLETQYF.

This clone was counted a single time. CDR3 in amino acids: CASTSGGTGYTF. The CDR3 DNA reads as TGTGCCAGTACCTCGGGGGGTACGGGCTACACCTTC. J is TRBJ1-2 and V is TRBV19; TRBD1 is a possible D gene (5 bases). V was trimmed by 7 bases and J by 8 bases, leaving 14 bases between them. The CDR3 covers 12 residues. Germline V gene sequence: CDR1 LNHDA, CDR2 SQIVND (reference sequence). The whole variable domain, remainder taken from reference TRBV19 and TRBJ1-2, is DGGITQSPKYLFRKEGQNVTLSCEQNLNHDAMYWYRQDPGQGLRLIYYSQIVNDFQKGDIAEGYSVSREKKESFPLTVTSAQKNPTAFYLCASTSGGTGYTFGSGTRLTVV.

The chain has TRBV6-4 and TRBJ2-2; D assignment may be TRBD1 or TRBD2 (5 bases each). The CDR3 spans 16 residues. Trimming took off 6 bases at V and 2 bases at J, with 16 bases between the two ends. Per the germline V gene, CDR1 is MRHNA and CDR2 is SNTAGT. The CDR3 spells CASSTLPGRNTGELFF. CDR3 bases: TGTGCCAGCAGCACATTGCCGGGACGTAACACCGGGGAGCTGTTTTTT.

A few counts support this clone. The gene calls are TRBV15 and TRBJ2-7, with a tentative D call TRBD2 (5 bases). Germline V gene data show CDR1 as LNHNV and CDR2 as YYDKDF (reference sequence). The CDR3 sequence is 15 residues long. V was shortened by 0 bases and J by 5 bases, with 14 bases between the two germline ends. In nucleotides, the CDR3 is TGTGCCACCAGCAGAGATGGGAGCCCCCTTAACGAGCAGTACTTC. Its protein product is CATSRDGSPLNEQYF.

V and J are TRBV11-2 and TRBJ2-3; tentatively, D is TRBD1 (5 bases). The CDR3 totals 14 residues. V gave up 5 bases and J gave up 1 base, with 10 bases separating them. Germline CDR1 reads SGHAT; CDR2 reads FQNNGV. The CDR3 nucleotides read TGTGCCAGCAGCCGGTGGGGCGGCACAGATACGCAGTATTTT. Protein product: CASSRWGGTDTQYF.

This clone was seen a single time. The chain employs TRBV5-5 and TRBJ2-2; a weak D match, TRBD1 (6 bases). Germline V lookup: CDR1 SGHKS, CDR2 YYEKEE (reference sequence). The V and J ends lost 4 bases and 1 base respectively, with 17 bases between them. CDR3 size: 17 residues. DNA of the CDR3: TGTGCCAGCAGCAACAGACCGGGACACCTGAACACCGGGGAGCTGTTTTTT. Translation: CASSNRPGHLNTGELFF.

The V call is TRBV19, the J call TRBJ1-4, with TRBD1 identical over 7 bases. The CDR3 runs to 15 residues. Trimming cost V 6 bases and J 8 bases; bases outside gene matches: 12. Germline CDR1 reads LNHDA; CDR2 reads SQIVND (reference sequence). This CDR3 is CASSVPTGVFEKLFF. Written as DNA, the CDR3 is TGTGCCAGTAGCGTACCCACAGGGGTATTCGAAAAACTGTTTTTT.